What follows are 25 T cell receptor beta chains derived from one specimen sequenced in a study of control samples from healthy donors and cancer patients. Assay used: immunoSEQ multiplex PCR; TCRdb lists only in-frame clones, some missing. Counted here are approximately 150,000 clones, 75% to 95% occurring once; the ten biggest clones make up approximately 7.2%. The sample comprised blood. These receptors originate from a man aged 18-30 years in good health.

Written as DNA, the CDR3 is TGTGCCAGCAGCGGGGGGGGGACGGCAGCTAGCACAGATACGCAGTATTTT. It is translated as CASSGGGTAASTDTQYF. The chain uses TRBV5-4 and TRBJ2-3; TRBD2 aligns across 7 bases. This CDR3 spans 17 amino acids. V was pared by 4 bases and J by 0 bases, with 11 bases of the junction left unmatched. The V gene's germline CDR1 is SGHNT and CDR2 YYREEE (reference sequence).

This clone was seen just once. The chain uses TRBV12-3 or TRBV12-4 and TRBJ2-3, with D perhaps TRBD1 or TRBD2 (5 bases each). CDR3 size: 13 residues. V dropped 5 bases and J dropped 4 bases, with 10 bases sitting between them. CDR3 nucleotides: TGTGCCAGCAGTACGAGAGGGGCAGATACGCAGTATTTT. It codes for CASSTRGADTQYF.

In DNA, the CDR3 is TGTGCCAGCAGCCAAGAGAGCGGGGGGGGTTATGAGCAGTTCTTC. It specifies CASSQESGGGYEQFF. This chain links TRBV3-1 (or the pseudogene TRBV3-2) with TRBJ2-1; 10 nucleotides match TRBD2. The CDR3 consists of 15 residues. Germline assignment: CDR1 LGHDT and CDR2 YNNKEL (reference sequence). The J segment lost 8 bases and the V segment lost 0 bases, leaving 4 bases of the junction unmatched.

This chain links TRBV27 with TRBJ2-2; D is uncertain. The CDR3 length is 14 residues. V was clipped by 4 bases and J by 6 bases, with 12 bases between them. Germline lookup yields CDR1 MNHEY and CDR2 SMNVEV (reference sequence). In DNA, the CDR3 is TGTGCCAGCAGTTCCCCATTAAACCCCGGGGAGCTGTTTTTT. Translation: CASSSPLNPGELFF.

V is TRBV6-4 and J is TRBJ2-1, with 11 nucleotides matching TRBD2. The V and J ends lost 6 bases and 7 bases, in that order; junction bases with no gene match: 8. The CDR3 runs 15 residues. Germline CDR1 and CDR2: MRHNA and SNTAGT. CDR3 amino acids: CASRIAGGDQNEQFF. The DNA of the CDR3 is TGTGCCAGCAGGATAGCGGGGGGGGACCAAAATGAGCAGTTCTTC.

The chain is built from TRBV9 and TRBJ2-1; 7 bases align to TRBD2. CDR3 length equals 14 residues. Trimming took 4 bases from V and 3 from J; bases not matched to a gene: 4. Germline loops: CDR1 SGDLS, CDR2 YYNGEE. The CDR3 DNA reads TGTGCCAGCAGCTCTCGGACTAGCTACAATGAGCAGTTCTTC. This gives the protein CASSSRTSYNEQFF.

CDR3 region: CASGPRGDEQYF. CDR3 nucleotides: TGTGCTAGTGGTCCGAGGGGGGACGAGCAGTACTTC. V gene TRBV12-5 combines with J gene TRBJ2-7, with D possibly being TRBD1 or TRBD2 (6 bases each). V dropped 5 bases and J dropped 5 bases, with 10 bases sitting between them. Germline V gene lookup returns CDR1 LGHNT and CDR2 FRNRAP. The CDR3 is 12 residues long.

Turning to this clone: The junction differs from germline at one of its ends, possibly a read error. The rearrangement links TRBV6-5 to TRBJ2-2; D not resolved. This CDR3 spans 15 amino acids. From germline, CDR1 is MNHEY and CDR2 SVGAGI. The CDR3 sequence is CVSTLLRITTGELFF. DNA for the CDR3: TGTGTCAGCACCCTATTAAGGATTACAACCGGGGAGCTGTTTTTT.

The genes are TRBV14 and TRBJ1-6; D gene ambiguous. Germline V gives CDR1 SGHDN, CDR2 FVKESK. V lost 6 bases, J lost 7 bases, and 13 bases lay in between. The CDR3 runs 14 residues. The CDR3 nucleotides read TGTGCCAGCAGTACGGAGGAGTGGAATTCACCCCTCCACTTT. It is translated as CASSTEEWNSPLHF. The whole variable domain, filled in from reference TRBV14 and TRBJ1-6, reads EAGVTQFPSHSVIEKGQTVTLRCDPISGHDNLYWYRRVMGKEIKFLLHFVKESKQDESGMPNNRFLAERTGGTYSTLKVQPAELEDSGVYFCASSTEEWNSPLHFGNGTRLTVT.

The chain combines TRBV6-7 with TRBJ1-1; 8 nucleotides line up with TRBD1. TRBV6-7 is an open reading frame, and its role is uncertain. CDR3 size: 16 residues. The V segment lost 2 bases and the J segment 5 bases; nucleotides outside the gene matches: 10. The chain's CDR3 is CASSYDRGREKTEAFF. The CDR3 DNA reads as TGTGCCAGCAGTTACGACAGGGGCAGAGAAAAAACTGAAGCTTTCTTT.

The rearrangement uses TRBV27 and TRBJ1-5, with 7 bases that match TRBD1. With V trimmed by 6 bases and J by 9 bases, 14 bases remained unmatched. This CDR3 is 15 amino acids long. Germline V gives CDR1 MNHEY, CDR2 SMNVEV (reference sequence). The CDR3 spells CASSRATGTVWPQHF. The CDR3 DNA is TGTGCCAGCAGCCGAGCGACAGGGACCGTTTGGCCCCAGCATTTT.

This clone was counted a single time. The chain joins TRBV7-9 to TRBJ2-1, with a possible D match to TRBD1 (5 bases). CDR3 size: 13 residues. Trimming removed 2 bases from V and 7 bases from J, with 9 bases in between. Germline V gene data show CDR1 as SEHNR and CDR2 as FQNEAQ (reference sequence). The chain's CDR3 is CASSLQGGNEQFF. The CDR3 DNA is TGTGCCAGCAGCTTACAGGGTGGGAATGAGCAGTTCTTC.

V usage is TRBV5-1 and J usage is TRBJ2-1; 8 bases agree with TRBD1. Germline CDR1 SGHRS, CDR2 YFSETQ. The CDR3 is made up of 15 amino acids. The junction had 10 bases not matched to a gene; V was cut back by 4 bases and J by 7 bases. This CDR3 is CASSPQGANGNEQFF. CDR3 DNA: TGCGCCAGCAGCCCCCAGGGGGCGAACGGAAATGAGCAGTTCTTC.

The chain joins TRBV28 to TRBJ1-1; D ambiguous. Germline assignment: CDR1 MDHEN and CDR2 SYDVKM. The V end lost 7 bases, the J end lost 4 bases, and 7 bases lay between the germline ends. CDR3 length equals 11 residues. The CDR3 bases are TGTGCCAGCACCCCGGGCACTGAAGCTTTCTTT. This encodes CASTPGTEAFF.

The chain has TRBV19 and TRBJ1-2; D may be TRBD1 (5 bases). With 5 bases removed from V and 4 bases from J, the gap between germline ends came to 17 bases. The germline gives CDR1 LNHDA, CDR2 SQIVND (reference sequence). The CDR3 is 15 residues long. CDR3 nucleotide sequence: TGTGCCAGTAGTTCAATGTTTGGGCAGGGCTATGGCTACACCTTC. As protein: CASSSMFGQGYGYTF.

In DNA, the CDR3 is TGTGCCAGTAGTACAAGGACAGGGGAGATTAGAAACACTGAAGCTTTCTTT. It yields the protein CASSTRTGEIRNTEAFF. The chain links TRBV19 to TRBJ1-1; TRBD1 agrees at 9 bases. The CDR3 contains 17 residues. Germline CDR1 and CDR2: LNHDA and SQIVND (reference sequence). The J segment lost 2 bases and the V segment lost 4 bases, leaving 11 bases of the junction unmatched.

The chain employs TRBV2 and TRBJ2-7; D gene ambiguous. This CDR3 is 13 amino acids long. V lost 4 bases and J lost 0, with 7 bases in between. Per germline, CDR1 SNHLY and CDR2 FYNNEI. The CDR3 loop is CASSGRLSYEQYF. DNA for the CDR3: TGTGCCAGCAGTGGGAGACTCTCCTACGAGCAGTACTTC.

The CDR3 coding sequence is TGTGCCAGCAGGAGGGGATCAAGCTCTGGAAACACCATATATTTT. This sequence encodes CASRRGSSSGNTIYF. The V call is TRBV9, the J call TRBJ1-3, with a weak D call TRBD1 (5 bases). The V and J ends lost 5 bases and 0 bases respectively, with 12 bases between them. Germline loops: CDR1 SGDLS, CDR2 YYNGEE. This CDR3 region has 15 residues.

V usage is TRBV30 and J usage is TRBJ2-1; 12 nucleotides line up with TRBD2. Germline V gene sequence: CDR1 GTSNPN, CDR2 SVGIG (reference sequence). The ends lost 0 bases at V and 9 bases at J; junction bases unmatched: 6. This CDR3 has 15 residues. CDR3 coding DNA: TGTGCCTGGAGTGTACTCCTAGCGGGGGGGAGTGAGCAGTTCTTC. It specifies CAWSVLLAGGSEQFF.

V and J are TRBV15 and TRBJ2-7; D remains unclear. The CDR3 totals 15 residues. Germline CDR1 LNHNV, CDR2 YYDKDF (reference sequence). V was clipped by 0 bases and J by 3 bases, with 12 bases between them. DNA for the CDR3: TGTGCCACCAGCAGAGAAGCCGGAAGGAGCTACGAGCAGTACTTC. The encoded protein is CATSREAGRSYEQYF. Variable domain in full (rest from reference TRBV15 and TRBJ2-7): DAMVIQNPRYQVTQFGKPVTLSCSQTLNHNVMYWYQQKSSQAPKLLFHYYDKDFNNEADTPDNFQSRRPNTSFCFLDIRSPGLGDTAMYLCATSREAGRSYEQYFGPGTRLTVT.

CDR3 amino acids: CASSLAGPREQYF. In nucleotides, the CDR3 is TGTGCCAGCAGCTTGGCAGGGCCCCGGGAGCAGTACTTC. This chain joins TRBV5-6 and TRBJ2-7; tentatively, D is TRBD1 (5 bases). This CDR3 is built from 13 residues. CDR1 is SGHDT and CDR2 is YYEEEE in the germline V gene. The V and J ends lost 0 bases and 7 bases respectively, with 11 bases between them.

The rearrangement joins TRBV12-3 or TRBV12-4 to TRBJ1-4; D ambiguous. Trimming shortened V by 5 bases and J by 8 bases, and 12 bases separated the two germline ends. The CDR3 spans 13 residues. The CDR3 region has the DNA TGTGCCAGCAGTCCTCCCGGGGAGGAAAAACTGTTTTTT. Residues: CASSPPGEEKLFF.

With respect to this clone: The same CDR3 can be traced to other DNA sequences in this sample. The chain combines TRBV5-1 with TRBJ2-5; the D gene is possibly TRBD1 (6 bases). The germline V gene has CDR1 SGHRS and CDR2 YFSETQ. This CDR3 has 14 residues. V shed 0 bases and J shed 4 bases, with 10 bases lying between them. CDR3 loop: CASSLGTARETQYF. CDR3 in DNA: TGCGCCAGCAGCTTGGGGACAGCGAGAGAGACCCAGTACTTC.

The genes are TRBV18 and TRBJ2-7, with 11 bases matching TRBD1. The V segment lost 3 bases and the J segment 4 bases; nucleotides outside the gene matches: 5. The CDR3 contains 15 residues. Germline CDR1 reads KGHSH; CDR2 reads LQKENI. CDR3 DNA sequence: TGTGCCAGCTCACCCGGGGACAGGGGGGGATACGAGCAGTACTTC. Its translation: CASSPGDRGGYEQYF. Variable domain in full (rest from reference TRBV18 and TRBJ2-7): NAGVMQNPRHLVRRRGQEARLRCSPMKGHSHVYWYRQLPEEGLKFMVYLQKENIIDESGMPKERFSAEFPKEGPSILRIQQVVRGDSAAYFCASSPGDRGGYEQYFGPGTRLTVT.

This clone appeared once. CDR3 protein: CASSQGDAFRDEQFF. The DNA for the CDR3 is TGTGCCAGCAGCCAAGGGGACGCCTTTAGGGATGAGCAGTTCTTC. This rearrangement joins TRBV3-1 (or the pseudogene TRBV3-2) to TRBJ2-1, with D perhaps being TRBD1 or TRBD2 (5 bases each). The CDR3 has 15 amino acids. V lost 1 base and J 8 bases, leaving 15 bases between the germline ends. Per the germline V gene, CDR1 is LGHDT and CDR2 is YNNKEL (reference sequence).